This T cell receptor beta chain was retrieved from a study of blood T cell repertoires in COVID-19. In the study overall: The analysed material was cDNA or gDNA that came from T cells, B-cell-depleted T cells, or PBMCs.

V gave up 5 bases and J gave up 2 bases; unmatched junction bases: 4. The CDR3 is 14 amino acids. CDR1 and CDR2 from the germline V gene are LNHDA and SQIVND (reference sequence). Seattle-derived patients entered the study during active infection and were followed longitudinally. The protocol was immunoSEQ multiplex PCR, while the TCRdb copy is restricted to in-frame clones and leaves out a portion. The table has 150,000 or so clones, around nine tenths seen once. The sample consisted of peripheral blood. This clonotype was sampled from a woman aged 65 to 85 with COVID-19, enrolled during active disease. The genes are TRBV19 and TRBJ2-7, with 9 bases aligning to TRBD1. The CDR3 coding sequence is TGTGCCAGTAGTGGCAGACAGGGGGCCTACGAGCAGTACTTC. Translated: CASSGRQGAYEQYF.